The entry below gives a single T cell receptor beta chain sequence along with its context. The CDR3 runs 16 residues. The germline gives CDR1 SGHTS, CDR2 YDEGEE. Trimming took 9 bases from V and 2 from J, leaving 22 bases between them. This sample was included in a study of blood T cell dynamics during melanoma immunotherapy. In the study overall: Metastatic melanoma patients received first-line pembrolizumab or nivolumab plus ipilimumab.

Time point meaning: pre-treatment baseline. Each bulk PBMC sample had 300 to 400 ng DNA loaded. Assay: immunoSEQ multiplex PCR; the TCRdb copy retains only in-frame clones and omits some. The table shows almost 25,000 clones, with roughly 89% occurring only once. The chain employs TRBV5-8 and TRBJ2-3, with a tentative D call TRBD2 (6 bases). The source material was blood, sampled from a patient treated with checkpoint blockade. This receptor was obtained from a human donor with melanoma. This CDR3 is CATSRGTQATTDTQYF. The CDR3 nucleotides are TGTGCCACAAGTCGGGGGACGCAGGCGACCACAGATACGCAGTATTTT. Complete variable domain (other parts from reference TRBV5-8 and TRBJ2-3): EAGVTQSPTHLIKTRGQQATLRCSPISGHTSVYWYQQALGLGLQFLLWYDEGEERNRGNFPPRFSGRQFPNYSSELNVNALELEDSALYLCATSRGTQATTDTQYFGPGTRLTVL.